Detailed here is one T cell receptor (beta chain). The antigen remains unidentified. Method: immunoSEQ multiplex PCR; TCRdb's copy keeps in-frame clones and lacks some. The sample holds around 63,000 clones, roughly 85% seen once. The V gene's germline CDR1 is MNHEY and CDR2 SMNVEV (reference sequence). Trimming shortened V by 3 bases and J by 2 bases, and 10 bases separated the two germline ends. The CDR3 is 14 amino acids. This entry comes from a study of T cell responses to AZD1222 COVID-19 vaccine. Study-wide results and limits: Without day 14 samples, only post-peak T cell repertoires were studied.

The clonotype was recovered from an adult in good health. Sequenced material: peripheral blood, taken on day 0 of AZD1222 vaccination. The chain links TRBV27 to TRBJ1-1; no definite D call. The CDR3 loop reads CASSLVQRNTEAFF. The CDR3 region has the DNA TGTGCCAGCAGTTTGGTACAGCGAAACACTGAAGCTTTCTTT.